The 27 T cell receptor beta chains listed next were all sequenced from one sample in a study of control samples from healthy donors and cancer patients. Clones were sequenced by immunoSEQ multiplex PCR, and TCRdb holds only the in-frame ones, with some missing. Of fewer than 85,000 clones listed, 75% to 95% are singletons. The sample taken for sequencing was blood. Every receptor here comes from a man aged 25-45 years in good health.

The rearrangement joins TRBV5-1 to TRBJ2-5, with TRBD1 matching 11 bases. The CDR3 is 16 residues long. Germline lookup yields CDR1 SGHRS and CDR2 YFSETQ. Germline trimming cut 4 bases from V and 4 bases from J; bases unmatched to any gene: 9. CDR3 region: CASSPTRDRGIETQYF. In nucleotides, the CDR3 is TGCGCCAGCAGCCCGACGCGGGACAGGGGGATAGAGACCCAGTACTTC. The full variable domain, completed using reference TRBV5-1 and TRBJ2-5, is KAGVTQTPRYLIKTRGQQVTLSCSPISGHRSVSWYQQTPGQGLQFLFEYFSETQRNKGNFPGRFSGRQFSNSRSEMNVSTLELGDSALYLCASSPTRDRGIETQYFGPGTRLLVL.

This clone occurred a few times. V usage is TRBV4-1 and J usage is TRBJ2-1; 8 nucleotides agree with TRBD2. The length of the CDR3 is 13 residues. Trimming at V came to 6 bases and at J to 6 bases, leaving 4 bases not matched to a gene. In germline, CDR1 is MGHRA, CDR2 YSYEKL. The CDR3 sequence: CASRPTSGNEQFF. In DNA form, the CDR3 reads TGCGCCAGCAGACCCACTAGCGGCAATGAGCAGTTCTTC.

The V call is TRBV24-1, the J call TRBJ2-3; 9 nucleotides align to TRBD1. The V segment lost 5 bases and the J segment 6 bases; nucleotides outside the gene matches: 8. The CDR3 loop spans 15 amino acids. Germline V gives CDR1 KGHDR, CDR2 SFDVKD. The CDR3 DNA is TGTGCCACCAGTGCCACAGGGGGCGCCTCCGATACGCAGTATTTT. Encoded protein: CATSATGGASDTQYF.

The chain joins TRBV7-2 to TRBJ1-5; D unclear. The ends were cut back, 1 base at V and 2 bases at J, with 9 bases in the middle. The CDR3 contains 15 residues. CDR1 and CDR2 (germline): SGHTA, FQGNSA. In DNA form, the CDR3 reads TGTGCCAGCAGCTTAGGGGGAAGGGGCAATCAGCCCCAGCATTTT. As protein: CASSLGGRGNQPQHF.

V and J are TRBV30 and TRBJ1-2; no clear D. CDR1 and CDR2 (germline): GTSNPN, SVGIG (reference sequence). The ends were cut back, 2 bases at V and 2 bases at J, with 6 bases in the middle. This CDR3 contains 12 residues. As DNA, the CDR3 is TGTGCCTGGAGTCAGGACAACTATGGCTACACCTTC. Translation: CAWSQDNYGYTF.

This chain uses TRBV3-1 (or the pseudogene TRBV3-2) with TRBJ2-7; D gene uncertain. From germline, CDR1 is LGHDT and CDR2 YNNKEL (reference sequence). The CDR3 spans 13 residues. Trimming left V 0 bases short and J 5 bases short, with 8 bases between. The CDR3 loop is CASSQEGVHEQYF. CDR3 DNA: TGTGCCAGCAGCCAAGAGGGCGTCCACGAGCAGTACTTC.

This chain uses TRBV19 with TRBJ1-4, with a weak D call TRBD1 (5 bases). Deletions cut 4 bases from V and 7 bases from J, with 10 bases between. Germline-derived CDR1 and CDR2 are LNHDA and SQIVND (reference sequence). The CDR3 loop spans 13 amino acids. The CDR3 loop is CASSSRASEKLFF. Written as DNA, the CDR3 is TGTGCCAGTAGTAGCAGGGCGAGTGAAAAACTGTTTTTT.

CDR3 in DNA: TGTGCCAGCTGGACCCGGGAGACCCAGTACTTC. Its protein product is CASWTRETQYF. The V and J genes are TRBV6-4 and TRBJ2-5; D not resolved. The CDR3 covers 11 residues. CDR1 is MRHNA and CDR2 is SNTAGT in the germline V gene. Trimming took 8 bases from V and 5 from J, leaving 9 bases between them.

The chain uses TRBV11-2 and TRBJ1-6, with 8 bases matching TRBD1. Germline V gene lookup returns CDR1 SGHAT and CDR2 FQNNGV. The CDR3 has 14 residues. With 4 bases clipped from V and 7 bases from J, the junction kept 3 bases outside the gene matches. Written as DNA, the CDR3 is TGTGCCAGCAGCTCCCGACAGGGGAATTCACCCCTCCACTTT. It yields the protein CASSSRQGNSPLHF.

In this sample, this clone turned up once. The chain is built from TRBV5-4 and TRBJ1-2, with TRBD1 as a possible D gene (5 bases). Trimming removed 4 bases at V and 5 bases at J, with 15 bases between. Germline loops: CDR1 SGHNT, CDR2 YYREEE (reference sequence). The CDR3 totals 14 residues. The CDR3: CASSSIEQVYGYTF. CDR3 coding DNA: TGTGCCAGCAGCAGTATTGAACAGGTGTATGGCTACACCTTC. The variable domain in full, with the rest retrieved from reference TRBV5-4 and TRBJ1-2, is ETGVTQSPTHLIKTRGQQVTLRCSSQSGHNTVSWYQQALGQGPQFIFQYYREEENGRGNFPPRFSGLQFPNYSSELNVNALELDDSALYLCASSSIEQVYGYTFGSGTRLTVV.

This chain joins TRBV7-9 and TRBJ1-3; 9 bases map to TRBD1. CDR1 and CDR2 from the germline V gene are SEHNR and FQNEAQ (reference sequence). The V and J ends lost 5 bases and 1 base, in that order; junction bases with no gene match: 3. The length of the CDR3 is 15 residues. The CDR3 here is CASSKQGASGNTIYF. Here the CDR3 DNA reads TGTGCCAGCAGCAAACAGGGGGCTTCTGGAAACACCATATATTTT.

The rearrangement links TRBV20-1 to TRBJ2-7; D possibly corresponds to TRBD2 (6 bases). Trimming stripped 5 bases from V and 9 bases from J, with 14 bases between. Germline lookup yields CDR1 DFQATT and CDR2 SNEGSKA (reference sequence). The CDR3 spans 11 residues. Here the CDR3 reads CSASLADGQYF. In DNA form, the CDR3 reads TGCAGTGCTTCTTTAGCGGACGGGCAGTACTTC.

J is TRBJ2-5 and V is TRBV6-1; 12 nucleotides align to TRBD1. V was clipped by 2 bases and J by 5 bases; unmatched bases: 6. This CDR3 has 16 residues. From germline, CDR1 is MNHNS and CDR2 SASEGT. CDR3 coding DNA: TGTGCCAGCAGTGAACCCGGGACAGGGGGCCGGGAGACCCAGTACTTC. It encodes CASSEPGTGGRETQYF.

J is TRBJ2-7 and V is TRBV20-1; 7 nucleotides match TRBD2. This CDR3 has 15 residues. Germline V gene data show CDR1 as DFQATT and CDR2 as SNEGSKA (reference sequence). V lost 3 bases to trimming and J lost 0 bases; unmatched junction nucleotides: 8. CDR3 sequence (DNA): TGCAGTGCTAGTTCGCCTGGCGGGAGCTCCTACGAGCAGTACTTC. Protein sequence: CSASSPGGSSYEQYF.

The chain carries TRBV13 and TRBJ2-7, with 12 positions matching TRBD2. J gave up 4 bases and V 5 bases, and 6 bases lay outside the gene matches. Germline V gene data show CDR1 as PRHDT and CDR2 as FYEKMQ (reference sequence). The CDR3 extends over 15 amino acids. CDR3 coding DNA: TGTGCCAGCAGCGCCACTAGCGGGGGGACTTACGAGCAGTACTTC. It yields the protein CASSATSGGTYEQYF.

This clone has a single count. The chain is built from TRBV7-3 and TRBJ2-3, with 8 bases matching TRBD1. The V and J ends lost 4 bases and 6 bases, in that order; junction bases with no gene match: 3. The CDR3 covers 13 residues. CDR1 and CDR2 (germline): SGHTA, FQGTGA. The CDR3 loop reads CASSSPGGDTQYF. CDR3 nucleotides: TGTGCCAGCAGCTCACCAGGGGGCGATACGCAGTATTTT. The full variable domain, rest sourced from reference TRBV7-3 and TRBJ2-3, is GAGVSQTPSNKVTEKGKYVELRCDPISGHTALYWYRQSLGQGPEFLIYFQGTGAADDSGLPNDRFFAVRPEGSVSTLKIQRTERGDSAVYLCASSSPGGDTQYFGPGTRLTVL.

This chain connects TRBV6-5 to TRBJ2-7; D remains unclear. Germline V lookup: CDR1 MNHEY, CDR2 SVGAGI. This CDR3 has 14 residues. V lost 10 bases, J lost 7 bases, and 23 bases lay in between. The CDR3 sequence is CATEIERALGEQYF. CDR3 nucleotide sequence: TGTGCCACCGAAATAGAAAGGGCCCTGGGGGAGCAGTACTTC.

The gene calls are TRBV5-4 and TRBJ1-1; 8 bases align to TRBD1. This CDR3 spans 15 amino acids. With V trimmed by 6 bases and J by 6 bases, 13 bases remained unmatched. Germline lookup yields CDR1 SGHNT and CDR2 YYREEE (reference sequence). The CDR3 protein is CASKWAGQAISEAFF. CDR3 nucleotides: TGTGCCAGCAAGTGGGCGGGACAGGCGATATCTGAAGCTTTCTTT.

A word on this clone: This CDR3 is also generated by other DNA sequences in the sample. The gene calls are TRBV2 and TRBJ1-1; no reliable D call. The CDR3 contains 13 residues. V was clipped by 4 bases and J by 3 bases, with 9 bases between them. CDR1 and CDR2 (germline): SNHLY, FYNNEI. CDR3 amino acids: CASSVREDTEAFF. The CDR3 nucleotides are TGTGCCAGCAGTGTTCGGGAGGACACTGAAGCTTTCTTT.

The chain joins TRBV19 to TRBJ1-1; D is unresolved. Trimming took 4 bases from V and 1 from J, leaving 7 bases between them. Germline loops: CDR1 LNHDA, CDR2 SQIVND (reference sequence). CDR3 length equals 13 residues. The CDR3 region is CASSKVPNTEAFF. The CDR3 DNA reads TGTGCCAGTAGTAAGGTCCCGAACACTGAAGCTTTCTTT. Complete variable domain (other parts from reference TRBV19 and TRBJ1-1): DGGITQSPKYLFRKEGQNVTLSCEQNLNHDAMYWYRQDPGQGLRLIYYSQIVNDFQKGDIAEGYSVSREKKESFPLTVTSAQKNPTAFYLCASSKVPNTEAFFGQGTRLTVV.

The chain couples TRBV15 to TRBJ2-3, with 8 nucleotides matching TRBD1. J gave up 4 bases and V 3 bases, and 3 bases lay outside the gene matches. CDR3 size: 14 residues. Germline V gene lookup returns CDR1 LNHNV and CDR2 YYDKDF (reference sequence). The CDR3 DNA follows: TGTGCCACCAGCAGTACAGGGGGGCCAGATACGCAGTATTTT. It translates to CATSSTGGPDTQYF.

V and J are TRBV19 and TRBJ1-5, with TRBD1 matching over 7 bases. From germline, CDR1 is LNHDA and CDR2 SQIVND (reference sequence). With V trimmed by 3 bases and J by 1 base, 0 bases remained unmatched. This CDR3 contains 14 residues. CDR3 residues: CASSMTGSNQPQHF. The CDR3 bases are TGTGCCAGTAGTATGACAGGGAGCAATCAGCCCCAGCATTTT.

The chain links TRBV27 to TRBJ2-7, with 13 bases fitting TRBD2. The CDR3 totals 15 residues. V dropped 3 bases and J dropped 6; count of bases not matched to a gene: 5. CDR1 is MNHEY and CDR2 is SMNVEV in the germline V gene (reference sequence). In nucleotides, the CDR3 is TGTGCCAGCAGTTTTGGGACTAGCGGGAACTCCGAGCAGTACTTC. It codes for CASSFGTSGNSEQYF.

The rearrangement uses TRBV6-6 and TRBJ1-2; the match to TRBD1 covers 7 bases. Germline values: CDR1 MNHNY, CDR2 SVGAGI (reference sequence). CDR3 size: 16 residues. The J segment lost 3 bases and the V segment lost 5 bases, leaving 12 bases of the junction unmatched. CDR3 region: CASSPRGAAAYYGYTF. The CDR3 DNA follows: TGTGCCAGCAGTCCCAGGGGGGCGGCAGCCTACTATGGCTACACCTTC.

V and J are TRBV9 and TRBJ2-2; 8 nucleotides agree with TRBD2. The germline V gene encodes CDR1 SGDLS and CDR2 YYNGEE. The V and J ends lost 3 bases and 5 bases, in that order; junction bases with no gene match: 0. The CDR3 sequence is 13 residues long. CDR3 sequence (DNA): TGTGCCAGCAGCGCGGGAGGGACCGGGGAGCTGTTTTTT. Translating it yields CASSAGGTGELFF.

The chain recombines TRBV6-6 with TRBJ2-3; D might be TRBD2 (6 bases). V was shortened by 6 bases and J by 1 base, with 11 bases between the two germline ends. Germline V gene sequence: CDR1 MNHNY, CDR2 SVGAGI (reference sequence). The CDR3 is 14 amino acids. The CDR3 DNA reads as TGTGCCAGCAGGGACCGCGGGGGCACAGATACGCAGTATTTT. The encoded protein is CASRDRGGTDTQYF.

This rearrangement joins TRBV27 to TRBJ2-1, with unresolved D. Looked up from germline, CDR1 is MNHEY and CDR2 is SMNVEV (reference sequence). The CDR3 has 15 residues. V gave up 6 bases and J gave up 5 bases, with 17 bases separating them. The CDR3 region is CASRRLDRRNNEQFF. The CDR3 DNA reads as TGTGCCAGCAGACGGTTGGATCGACGGAACAATGAGCAGTTCTTC.